What follows describes a single T cell receptor beta chain. The antigen is unknown. This sample was taken from a study of cytomegalovirus exposure and HLA in healthy donors. Study outcomes and limitations: Later analysis demonstrated an association between a missense DCLRE1C variant and TCR beta V- and J-gene trimming.

The PCR had 60 Vbeta and 13 Jbeta primers. Assay: immunoSEQ multiplex PCR; the TCRdb copy retains only in-frame clones and omits some. The sample holds some 140,000 clones, roughly 80% seen once. With 4 bases removed from V and 4 bases from J, the gap between germline ends came to 6 bases. Germline V gene data show CDR1 as KGHSH and CDR2 as LQKENI. CDR3 length: 12 amino acids. The specimen was PBMCs. This TCR derives from a man aged 50 to 60 in good health and CMV-seronegative. V gene TRBV18 combines with J gene TRBJ2-3; D ambiguous. The CDR3 DNA reads as TGTGCCAGCTCACGTCGAGCAGATACGCAGTATTTT. Translating gives CASSRRADTQYF.